These T cell receptor beta chains were read from a single sample in a study of shared clonotypes between healthy human individuals. Sequencing used immunoSEQ multiplex PCR; TCRdb keeps in-frame clones, though not all of them. The sample lists 1.4 million or so clones, about 98.5% seen once, with about 0.4% in the top ten. The specimen was naive CD4+ T cells sorted from blood. These TCRs come from a man aged 25 to 40 in good health. The CDR3 runs from the conserved cysteine through the conserved F or W. A D gene is named only where the DNA matches it firmly. Expanded clones get a size class; other rows say once, few or many, or leave the size out.

v_gene	abundance	j_gene	len	d_gene	CDR3aa	CDR3nt
TRBV9	NA	TRBJ2-5	16	NA	CASSVNPRQFQETQYF	TGTGCCAGCAGCGTAAACCCAAGACAGTTCCAAGAGACCCAGTACTTC
TRBV9	NA	TRBJ2-2	16	NA	CASSVASGANTGELFF	TGTGCCAGCAGCGTAGCAAGCGGTGCGAACACCGGGGAGCTGTTTTTT
TRBV10-2	NA	TRBJ1-2	12	NA	CASSEFPYGYTF	TGCGCCAGCAGTGAGTTTCCCTATGGCTACACCTTC
TRBV11-2	NA	TRBJ2-7	15	NA	CASSSLRTSPLEQYF	TGTGCCAGCAGCTCCCTGCGCACTAGTCCCCTTGAGCAGTACTTC
TRBV30	NA	TRBJ2-7	13	TRBD1	CAWSVHAGGEQYF	TGTGCCTGGAGTGTACACGCAGGGGGCGAGCAGTACTTC
TRBV5-6	NA	TRBJ2-5	12	TRBD2	CASSWGGETQYF	TGTGCCAGCAGCTGGGGAGGGGAGACCCAGTACTTC
TRBV11-3	NA	TRBJ2-3	15	NA	CASSPGGEGTDTQYF	TGTGCCAGCAGCCCAGGCGGTGAAGGCACAGATACGCAGTATTTT
TRBV5-5	NA	TRBJ2-3	15	NA	CASSLTGSRADTQYF	TGTGCCAGCAGCTTGACAGGGAGTAGGGCAGATACGCAGTATTTT
TRBV19	NA	TRBJ2-5	12	NA	CASSTSRETQYF	TGTGCCAGTAGTACCAGTCGAGAGACCCAGTACTTC
TRBV9	NA	TRBJ2-1	13	NA	CASSVALYNEQFF	TGTGCCAGCAGCGTAGCATTATACAATGAGCAGTTCTTC
TRBV11-1	NA	TRBJ2-7	15	TRBD1	CASSRLRDRSYEQYF	TGTGCCAGCAGCCGGCTCCGGGACAGAAGCTACGAGCAGTACTTC
TRBV30	NA	TRBJ2-7	15	NA	CAWSVKGKATYEQYF	TGTGCCTGGAGTGTAAAGGGGAAGGCAACCTACGAGCAGTACTTC
TRBV6-5	NA	TRBJ2-1	15	NA	CASKGGVSGYNEQFF	TGTGCCAGCAAAGGCGGGGTTAGCGGTTACAATGAGCAGTTCTTC
TRBV7-9	NA	TRBJ2-1	17	TRBD2	CASSFGGLAGTYNEQFF	TGTGCCAGCAGCTTCGGGGGACTAGCGGGTACCTACAATGAGCAGTTCTTC
TRBV18	NA	TRBJ2-3	15	TRBD2	CATSGAGVVADTQYF	TGTGCCACCTCCGGGGCGGGAGTGGTCGCAGATACGCAGTATTTT
TRBV14	NA	TRBJ1-2	13	NA	CASSQVAVYGYTF	TGTGCCAGCAGCCAAGTGGCAGTCTATGGCTACACCTTC
TRBV29-1	NA	TRBJ1-3	13	NA	CSVEEVPGNTIYF	TGCAGCGTTGAAGAAGTCCCAGGAAACACCATATATTTT
TRBV7-9	NA	TRBJ1-2	15	NA	CASSTLLGGLYGYTF	TGTGCCAGCAGCACACTCCTAGGAGGCCTTTATGGCTACACCTTC
TRBV2	NA	TRBJ2-1	15	NA	CASSERESSYNEQFF	TGTGCCAGCAGTGAGAGGGAAAGCTCCTACAATGAGCAGTTCTTC
TRBV7-2	NA	TRBJ1-5	14	NA	CASSRRQGNQPQHF	TGTGCCAGCAGTCGCCGACAGGGCAATCAGCCCCAGCATTTT
TRBV5-6	NA	TRBJ2-5	14	TRBD2	CASSSAGTPETQYF	TGTGCCAGCAGCTCAGCGGGGACCCCTGAGACCCAGTACTTC
TRBV11-2	NA	TRBJ2-7	14	TRBD1	CASSWDRASYEQYF	TGTGCCAGCAGCTGGGACAGGGCTTCCTACGAGCAGTACTTC
TRBV15	NA	TRBJ2-7	12	NA	CATSKGFYEQYF	TGTGCCACCAGCAAGGGGTTTTACGAGCAGTACTTC
TRBV7-9	NA	TRBJ1-5	12	NA	CASSFGQQPQHF	TGTGCCAGCAGCTTTGGACAACAGCCCCAGCATTTT
TRBV6-6	NA	TRBJ1-4	12	NA	CASRQGDEKLFF	TGTGCCAGCAGACAGGGTGATGAAAAACTGTTTTTT
TRBV11-3	NA	TRBJ2-7	14	NA	CASSLAGHSYEQYF	TGTGCCAGCAGCTTAGCGGGACACTCCTACGAGCAGTACTTC
TRBV16	NA	TRBJ2-2	12	NA	CASSQRAGELFF	TGTGCCAGCAGCCAAAGGGCCGGGGAGCTGTTTTTT
TRBV29-1	NA	TRBJ2-5	12	TRBD1	CSGQGSAETQYF	TGCAGCGGACAGGGGTCGGCGGAGACCCAGTACTTC
TRBV6-5	NA	TRBJ1-1	13	NA	CASSYLGVPEAFF	TGTGCCAGCAGTTACTTAGGGGTTCCCGAAGCTTTCTTT
TRBV6-5	NA	TRBJ2-5	16	NA	CASSYFTGGGEETQYF	TGTGCCAGCAGTTACTTTACAGGTGGCGGGGAAGAGACCCAGTACTTC
TRBV19	NA	TRBJ2-7	14	NA	CASSMLPSAYEQYF	TGTGCCAGTAGTATGCTTCCGTCCGCCTACGAGCAGTACTTC
TRBV9	NA	TRBJ1-4	15	NA	CASSVGEPTNEKLFF	TGTGCCAGCAGCGTGGGGGAACCAACTAATGAAAAACTGTTTTTT
TRBV5-1	NA	TRBJ1-3	16	NA	CASSLGGAASGNTIYF	TGCGCCAGCAGTTTGGGAGGTGCCGCCTCTGGAAACACCATATATTTT
TRBV6-5	NA	TRBJ2-1	16	TRBD2	CASSYLVGGRGDEQFF	TGTGCCAGCAGTTACTTGGTTGGCGGGAGGGGGGATGAGCAGTTCTTC
TRBV7-9	once	TRBJ2-7	11	NA	CASSRGYEQYF	TGTGCCAGCAGCCGTGGCTACGAGCAGTACTTC
TRBV18	once	TRBJ1-4	14	NA	CASSPPPDNEKLFF	TGTGCCAGCTCACCACCGCCAGACAATGAAAAACTGTTTTTT
TRBV6-1	NA	TRBJ2-3	19	NA	CASSEQVTGRGPYTDTQYF	TGTGCCAGCAGTGAACAGGTCACGGGGCGGGGCCCATACACAGATACGCAGTATTTT
TRBV29-1	NA	TRBJ2-3	13	NA	CSVSSMLGDTQYF	TGCAGCGTTTCCAGTATGTTGGGTGATACGCAGTATTTT
TRBV7-8	NA	TRBJ2-5	15	NA	CASSPARGRQETQYF	TGTGCCAGCAGCCCAGCCCGGGGTCGCCAAGAGACCCAGTACTTC
TRBV18	NA	TRBJ1-1	13	NA	CASSPPESTEAFF	TGTGCCAGCTCACCACCTGAATCCACTGAAGCTTTCTTT
TRBV4-2	NA	TRBJ2-5	15	NA	CASSPGPGLQETQYF	TGTGCCAGCAGCCCGGGACCAGGGCTTCAAGAGACCCAGTACTTC